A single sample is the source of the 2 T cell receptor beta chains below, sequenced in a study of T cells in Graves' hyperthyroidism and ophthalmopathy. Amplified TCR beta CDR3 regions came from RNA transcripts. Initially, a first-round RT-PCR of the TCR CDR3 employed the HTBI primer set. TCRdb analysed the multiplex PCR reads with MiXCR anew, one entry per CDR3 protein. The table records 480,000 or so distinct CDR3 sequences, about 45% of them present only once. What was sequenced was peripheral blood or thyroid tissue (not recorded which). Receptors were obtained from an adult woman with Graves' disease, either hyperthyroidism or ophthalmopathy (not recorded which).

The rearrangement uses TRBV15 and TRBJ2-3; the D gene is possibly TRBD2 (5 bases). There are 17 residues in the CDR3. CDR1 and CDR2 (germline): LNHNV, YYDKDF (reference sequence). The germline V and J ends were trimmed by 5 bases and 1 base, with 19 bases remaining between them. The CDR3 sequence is CATSSSRERRGTDTQYF. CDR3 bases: TGTGCCACCAGCTCCTCTCGAGAGCGGCGGGGCACAGATACGCAGTATTTT.

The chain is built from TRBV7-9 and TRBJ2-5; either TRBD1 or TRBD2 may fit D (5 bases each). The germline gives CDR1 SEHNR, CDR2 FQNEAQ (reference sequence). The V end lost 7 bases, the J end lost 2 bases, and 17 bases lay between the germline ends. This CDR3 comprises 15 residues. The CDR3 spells CASTPRDRRQETQYF. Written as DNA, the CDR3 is TGTGCCAGCACCCCGAGGGACCGACGGCAAGAGACCCAGTACTTC. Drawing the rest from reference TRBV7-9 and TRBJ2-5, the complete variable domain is DTGVSQNPRHKITKRGQNVTFRCDPISEHNRLYWYRQTLGQGPEFLTYFQNEAQLEKSRLLSDRFSAERPKGSFSTLEIQRTEQGDSAMYLCASTPRDRRQETQYFGPGTRLLVL.